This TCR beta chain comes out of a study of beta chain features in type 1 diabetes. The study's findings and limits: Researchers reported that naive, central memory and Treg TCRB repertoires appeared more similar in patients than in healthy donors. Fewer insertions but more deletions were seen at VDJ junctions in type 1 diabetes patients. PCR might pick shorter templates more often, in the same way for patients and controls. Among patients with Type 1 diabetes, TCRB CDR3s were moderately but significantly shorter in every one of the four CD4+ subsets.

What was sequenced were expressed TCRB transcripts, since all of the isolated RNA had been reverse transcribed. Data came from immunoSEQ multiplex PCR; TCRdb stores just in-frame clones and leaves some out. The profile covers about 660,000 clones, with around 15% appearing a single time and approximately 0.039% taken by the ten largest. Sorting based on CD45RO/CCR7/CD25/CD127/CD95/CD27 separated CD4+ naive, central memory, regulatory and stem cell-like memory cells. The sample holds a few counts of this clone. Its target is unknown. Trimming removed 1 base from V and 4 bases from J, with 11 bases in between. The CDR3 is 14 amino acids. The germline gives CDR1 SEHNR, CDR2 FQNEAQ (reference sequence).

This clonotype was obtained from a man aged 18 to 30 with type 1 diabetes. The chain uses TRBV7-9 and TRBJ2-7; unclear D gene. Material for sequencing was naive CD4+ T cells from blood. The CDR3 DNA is TGTGCCAGCAGCTTAGGCGCCCGAAAGTACGAGCAGTACTTC. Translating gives CASSLGARKYEQYF.